This T cell receptor (beta chain) appears in the sequencing data of a study of CD4 T cells in relation to SARS-CoV-2 and coronaviruses. A single count supports this clone. Its antigen is currently unknown. Germline V gene lookup returns CDR1 KGHDR and CDR2 SFDVKD. Deletions cut 6 bases from V and 5 bases from J, with 30 bases between. CDR3 length: 19 amino acids. Before the COVID-19 pandemic, during about 2011-2019, CD4+ T cells were taken from unexposed donors. Isolation of CD4+ T cells took place after about 10 days in culture. Testing used SARS-CoV-2 S/N and four cold-coronavirus spikes on unexposed-donor CD4+ T cells, cells permitting. Some clones are missing from TCRdb's copy, which holds only in-frame ones; the method was immunoSEQ multiplex PCR. Of some 19,000 clones in the sample, around 72% are singletons; the top ten hold approximately 16%.

Sequenced: CD4+ T cells from PBMCs, cultured in vitro. The TCR sequence derives from a human donor in good health. V and J are TRBV24-1 and TRBJ2-5; no definite D call. The CDR3 loop reads CATSSSEGLGWVVVETQYF. The CDR3 nucleotides read TGTGCCACCAGTTCCTCCGAAGGCCTGGGGTGGGTGGTAGTGGAGACCCAGTACTTC.